This T cell receptor (beta chain) originates from a study of Tregs in tolerant kidney transplant recipients (dated by TCRdb to the late 2010s). Background on the whole study: Transplants used related donors with nonmyeloablative bone marrow transplantation; mixed chimerism was transient in the human trials. TCRbeta sequencing was used in the study to identify donor-specific regulatory T cells before combined kidney and bone marrow transplantation, and the identified cells were then tracked after transplant. Summary of the overall study and its limitations: Biological reproducibility was not directly addressed, though technical replication error appeared minimal. Because the PCR primers were changed over time for some patients, nucleotide-level comparison could not be performed across the samples from those patients. Because the study included only a small number of patients, the results must be confirmed in larger populations and under other immunosuppression protocols. Expanding Tregs with activated donor B cells appeared to identify the most biologically relevant and donor-specific TCRbeta repertoire. Donor-specific Treg expansion exceeded global Treg expansion in tolerant patients, suggesting antigen-driven rather than nonspecific expansion.

For TCRbeta CDR3 sequencing, genomic DNA from the sorted cells was extracted using the QIAGEN DNeasy Blood and Tissue Kit. Through immunoSEQ, high-throughput TCRbeta CDR3 sequencing was done commercially, including PCR amplification with internal controls and bias correction. As for how the authors treated the data: Unique productive TCRbeta sequences were defined by CDR3 nucleotide sequence when primers matched and otherwise by CDR3 amino acid sequence together with Vbeta and Jbeta genes. To correct sorting error, sequences shared between sorted populations at a frequency ratio of 2:1 or less were removed; the rest were assigned to the higher population. Sequences were defined as donor-reactive when expanded at least 5-fold in CFSE-low cells versus unstimulated cells and present at a frequency of at least 0.01% in CFSE-low cells. Jensen-Shannon divergence calculated on the top 100 TCRbeta sequences ranked by frequency was used to measure repertoire divergence. For any sample with multiple sequencing runs, sorting error was corrected in each run separately before the runs were pooled. Imported from immuneACCESS, the table was reduced by TCRdb to in-frame sequences with V and J called. These copies leave out some clones; in studies compared against another copy, an unresolved V gene accounts for under half, and the cause of the remainder is not known. The V and J calls and clone size are taken from that table; D and trimming were inferred from the DNA. Here the sample has about 100,000 clones; 93% occur a single time. Approximately 0.5% of the sample is in the top ten clones.

The germline V gene yields KGHSH for CDR1 and LQKENI for CDR2. Counted from cysteine to phenylalanine, this CDR3 has 13 amino acids. Only the CDR3 portion is preserved as DNA: 39 bases, with reading frame beginning at the first base. The V and J ends are trimmed by 2 bases and 5 bases, leaving 9 bases between them. What this sample's time point label stands for: blood sample drawn before combined kidney and bone marrow transplant. Unstimulated Tregs (CD4+CD25+CD127-), CD4+ non-Tregs (CD4+CD25-), CD4 and CD8 cells were FACS-sorted from thawed PBMCs. Patients were several combined kidney and bone marrow transplant recipients from the ITN036ST trial, and only these trial subjects had samples available. Healthy control blood was processed to PBMCs with a Ficoll density gradient and then cryopreserved, whereas patient PBMCs were collected both before and after transplant. Concerning this clone itself: Its specific antigen is unknown. Per-nucleotide qualities are absent, and no much larger clonotype sits a single base away.

The chain uses TRBV18 and TRBJ1-2, and the D gene may be TRBD1, 6 bases matching. This clonotype was obtained from a human donor who received a combined kidney and bone marrow transplant. The sample consisted of CD4+ T cells from blood, taken before the transplant. The encoded CDR3 is CASSPGQPYGYTF. In nucleotide form, the sequence is TGTGCCAGCTCACCAGGACAGCCATATGGCTACACCTTC.